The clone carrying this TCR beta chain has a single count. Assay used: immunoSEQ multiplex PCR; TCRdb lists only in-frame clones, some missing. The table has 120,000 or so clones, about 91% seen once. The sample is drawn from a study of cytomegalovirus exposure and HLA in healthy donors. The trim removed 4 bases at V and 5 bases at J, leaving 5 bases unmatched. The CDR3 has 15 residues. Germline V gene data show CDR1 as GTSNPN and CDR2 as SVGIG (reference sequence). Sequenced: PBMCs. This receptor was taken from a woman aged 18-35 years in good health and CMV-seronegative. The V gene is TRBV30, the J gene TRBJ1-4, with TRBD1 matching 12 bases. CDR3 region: CAWNPGQGANEKLFF. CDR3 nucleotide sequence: TGTGCCTGGAACCCGGGACAGGGGGCAAATGAAAAACTGTTTTTT.